Sequencing of this TCR beta chain was carried out in a study of blood T cell repertoires in COVID-19. Method: immunoSEQ multiplex PCR; TCRdb's copy keeps in-frame clones and lacks some. The table has approximately 100,000 clones, about 79% seen once; the top ten hold approximately 3.3%. CDR1 is GTSNPN and CDR2 is SVGIG in the germline V gene (reference sequence). Germline trimming cut 3 bases from V and 6 bases from J; bases unmatched to any gene: 13. The length of the CDR3 is 15 residues. This sequence was found in a woman at least 80 years old with active or convalescent COVID-19. The sample was peripheral blood. The chain recombines TRBV30 with TRBJ2-7; TRBD1 aligns across 8 bases. CDR3 region: CAWSVRTGMGSEQYF. CDR3 nucleotide sequence: TGTGCCTGGAGCGTTCGGACAGGGATGGGTTCCGAGCAGTACTTC.